Presented here are 18 T cell receptor beta chains from one specimen sequenced in a study of T cells after yellow fever vaccination. Via MiXCR, TCRdb re-called the 5' RACE reads, giving one row per CDR3 protein. In the table there are some 500,000 distinct CDR3 sequences, around an eighth of which are singletons. The material sequenced was PBMCs, taken on the day of the yellow fever booster vaccination. The receptors here all came from a young man who received the YFV17D yellow fever vaccine.

The rearrangement uses TRBV7-2 and TRBJ2-1; weak D call: TRBD2 (5 bases). Germline CDR1 SGHTA, CDR2 FQGNSA. The V and J ends lost 5 bases and 2 bases respectively, with 16 bases between them. The CDR3 consists of 16 residues. The CDR3 region has the DNA TGTGCCAGCAGCGCCGCCTTTAGCGCCACCTACAATGAGCAGTTCTTC. It codes for CASSAAFSATYNEQFF. Full variable domain (rest looked up from reference TRBV7-2 and TRBJ2-1): GAGVSQSPSNKVTEKGKDVELRCDPISGHTALYWYRQSLGQGLEFLIYFQGNSAPDKSGLPSDRFSAERTGGSVSTLTIQRTQQEDSAVYLCASSAAFSATYNEQFFGPGTRLTVL.

This chain uses TRBV7-9 with TRBJ2-5, with no clear D. The V and J ends lost 3 bases and 2 bases respectively, with 13 bases between them. Germline loops: CDR1 SEHNR, CDR2 FQNEAQ (reference sequence). This CDR3 is 15 amino acids long. The CDR3 reads CASSFRAGLQETQYF. The CDR3, as DNA: TGTGCCAGCAGCTTCCGGGCCGGTCTTCAAGAGACCCAGTACTTC.

The rearrangement joins TRBV9 to TRBJ2-3; D tentatively fits TRBD1 or TRBD2 (5 bases each). Trimming pared 0 bases from V and 4 bases from J, leaving 18 bases between. This CDR3 is 17 amino acids long. Looked up from germline, CDR1 is SGDLS and CDR2 is YYNGEE. In DNA form, the CDR3 reads TGTGCCAGCAGCGTAGCCCTCCCGGGGCATGGGGCAGATACGCAGTATTTT. Translating it yields CASSVALPGHGADTQYF.

This clonotype was counted a few times. The V gene is TRBV7-2, the J gene TRBJ2-5; D is unresolved. V gave up 5 bases and J gave up 4 bases, with 11 bases separating them. Germline CDR1 SGHTA, CDR2 FQGNSA. CDR3 length: 13 amino acids. The CDR3 region has the DNA TGTGCCAGCAGCCTAGTTAGCCGAGAGACCCAGTACTTC. Its translation is CASSLVSRETQYF. The whole variable domain, remainder taken from reference TRBV7-2 and TRBJ2-5, is GAGVSQSPSNKVTEKGKDVELRCDPISGHTALYWYRQSLGQGLEFLIYFQGNSAPDKSGLPSDRFSAERTGGSVSTLTIQRTQQEDSAVYLCASSLVSRETQYFGPGTRLLVL.

The gene calls are TRBV27 and TRBJ1-2, with D possibly matching TRBD1 (5 bases). Germline CDR1 MNHEY, CDR2 SMNVEV (reference sequence). Trimming took 6 bases from V and 11 from J, leaving 19 bases between them. CDR3 length equals 13 residues. The CDR3 coding sequence is TGTGCCAGCAGCCTTTCCGGGGGTCAGGAGTACACCTTC. This gives the protein CASSLSGGQEYTF.

The rearrangement joins TRBV7-9 to TRBJ2-3; 15 nucleotides match TRBD2. The length of the CDR3 is 16 residues. Germline CDR1 is SEHNR and CDR2 is FQNEAQ (reference sequence). V dropped 5 bases and J dropped 9; count of bases not matched to a gene: 9. CDR3 region: CASSPRTSGRAKTQYF. For the CDR3, the DNA is TGTGCCAGCAGCCCTCGGACTAGCGGGAGGGCGAAGACGCAGTATTTT.

This clonotype has a count of ten or more. The chain recombines TRBV28 with TRBJ2-5; D possibly uses TRBD1 or TRBD2 (6 bases each). This CDR3 region has 16 residues. Germline lookup yields CDR1 MDHEN and CDR2 SYDVKM. V was shortened by 5 bases and J by 3 bases, with 19 bases between the two germline ends. CDR3 DNA: TGTGCCAGCAGTGGGCGGAGGGGGGAAGTGAAAGAGACCCAGTACTTC. It is translated as CASSGRRGEVKETQYF.

This clonotype was recorded a few times. This chain uses TRBV5-4 with TRBJ2-3; 7 bases agree with TRBD2. The CDR3 totals 16 residues. Trimming removed 0 bases from V and 2 bases from J; junction bases left unmatched: 6. The germline gives CDR1 SGHNT, CDR2 YYREEE (reference sequence). The chain's CDR3 is CASSLGRERSTDTQYF. The CDR3 DNA sequence: TGTGCCAGCAGCTTGGGGCGGGAGCGATCCACAGATACGCAGTATTTT. The full variable domain, rest sourced from reference TRBV5-4 and TRBJ2-3, is ETGVTQSPTHLIKTRGQQVTLRCSSQSGHNTVSWYQQALGQGPQFIFQYYREEENGRGNFPPRFSGLQFPNYSSELNVNALELDDSALYLCASSLGRERSTDTQYFGPGTRLTVL.

The chain is built from TRBV28 and TRBJ2-7, with unresolved D. The CDR3 contains 14 residues. Germline V gene lookup returns CDR1 MDHEN and CDR2 SYDVKM. V was clipped by 3 bases and J by 3 bases, with 12 bases between them. CDR3 loop: CASSLSLPIYEQYF. The CDR3 DNA sequence: TGTGCCAGCAGTTTGTCTCTACCGATCTACGAGCAGTACTTC. The whole variable domain, remainder taken from reference TRBV28 and TRBJ2-7, is DVKVTQSSRYLVKRTGEKVFLECVQDMDHENMFWYRQDPGLGLRLIYFSYDVKMKEKGDIPEGYSVSREKKERFSLILESASTNQTSMYLCASSLSLPIYEQYFGPGTRLTVT.

The chain couples TRBV21-1 to TRBJ2-5; the table's D gene call, TRBD1, was not cross checked with the DNA. TRBV21-1 is given as a pseudogene. This CDR3 has 15 residues. The DNA for the CDR3 is TGTGCCAGCAGCAGGGGGTACCCGGGCCAAGAGACCCAGTACTTC. Protein: CASSRGYPGQETQYF.

In its sample, this clonotype was seen a few times. The CDR3: CASSQVAGGVDTQYF. CDR3 nucleotides: TGCGCCAGCAGCCAAGTCGCCGGGGGCGTTGATACGCAGTATTTT. The chain couples TRBV4-3 to TRBJ2-3; D is perhaps TRBD1 or TRBD2 (6 bases each). The V end lost 1 base, the J end lost 6 bases, and 14 bases lay between the germline ends. The CDR3 runs 15 residues. Per germline, CDR1 LGHNA and CDR2 YSLEER.

This clonotype was seen only a few times. The chain is built from TRBV20-1 and TRBJ2-5; D remains ambiguous. The germline V gene encodes CDR1 DFQATT and CDR2 SNEGSKA (reference sequence). V shed 6 bases and J shed 5 bases, with 7 bases lying between them. This CDR3 spans 10 amino acids. The CDR3 loop reads CSAPRETQYF. The CDR3 coding sequence is TGCAGTGCCCCACGCGAGACCCAGTACTTC.

This clonotype was counted ten times or more. V gene TRBV20-1 combines with J gene TRBJ2-1; D perhaps matches TRBD2 (5 bases). This CDR3 spans 14 amino acids. Germline-derived CDR1 and CDR2 are DFQATT and SNEGSKA (reference sequence). Trimming removed 5 bases from V and 6 bases from J, with 17 bases in between. Here the CDR3 reads CSASLPGRINEQFF. As DNA, the CDR3 is TGCAGTGCTTCCCTCCCGGGGAGAATCAATGAGCAGTTCTTC.

In its sample, this clonotype was seen a few times. The V call is TRBV29-1, the J call TRBJ1-1; D gene unclear. The V end was cut by 8 bases, the J end by 1 base, with 14 bases between. The CDR3 covers 13 residues. Germline values: CDR1 SQVTM, CDR2 ANQGSEA. The CDR3 DNA sequence: TGCAGCTCTCTGACCCCCACGAACACTGAAGCTTTCTTT. Residues: CSSLTPTNTEAFF.

This clonotype was detected only a few times. The chain employs TRBV7-9 and TRBJ1-1, with unresolved D. Between the trimmed V and J ends, which lost 10 bases and 4 bases, there was a span of 19 bases. The CDR3 loop spans 14 amino acids. Germline loops: CDR1 SEHNR, CDR2 FQNEAQ (reference sequence). CDR3 protein: CATLAGEEATEAFF. In DNA form, the CDR3 reads TGTGCCACCCTCGCCGGGGAAGAGGCCACTGAAGCTTTCTTT.

The chain has TRBV12-3 or TRBV12-4 and TRBJ2-3, with D unresolved. The CDR3 is 14 amino acids. V was shortened by 3 bases and J by 1 base, with 8 bases between the two germline ends. CDR3: CASSLSARTDTQYF. As DNA, the CDR3 is TGTGCCAGCAGTTTGTCCGCCCGCACAGATACGCAGTATTTT.

This clonotype came up a few times. The gene calls are TRBV5-5 and TRBJ2-1; the match to TRBD2 covers 8 bases. With 7 bases clipped from V and 2 bases from J, the junction kept 11 bases outside the gene matches. This CDR3 comprises 16 residues. Germline CDR1 is SGHKS and CDR2 is YYEKEE (reference sequence). The CDR3 reads CASVTVAGRAYNEQFF. In DNA, the CDR3 is TGTGCCAGCGTAACGGTAGCGGGGAGGGCCTACAATGAGCAGTTCTTC.

This chain links TRBV7-8 with TRBJ2-1, with 11 bases matching TRBD2. Trimming cost V 5 bases and J 7 bases; bases outside gene matches: 7. CDR1 is SGHVS and CDR2 is FQNEAQ in the germline V gene. The CDR3 is 15 amino acids. The CDR3 nucleotides are TGTGCCAGCAGCGCCAGACTAGCGGGGAATAATGAGCAGTTCTTC. Amino acid sequence: CASSARLAGNNEQFF.